This entry concerns a single T cell receptor (beta chain). This clonotype was found many times. Its antigen is not yet known. Nothing much larger sits one base from this clone, and base qualities are not available. The CDR3 measures 15 amino acids from cysteine to phenylalanine. Only the CDR3 region is kept as DNA, spanning 45 bases read in frame from base 1. Trimming removed 1 base from V and 8 bases from J, leaving 12 bases between the germline ends. As encoded in the germline V gene, CDR1 is LGHNA while CDR2 is YNFKEQ. The entry originates in a study of post-analysis software for immune sequencing data (dated by TCRdb to between 2014 and 2016). In the study overall: Disease courses on record covered relapsing-remitting, secondary progressive and progressive-relapsing multiple sclerosis, though some patients had no subtype annotation. A subset of samples was prepared in parallel using single-end sample barcoding, then pooled and co-amplified after Illumina adapter ligation. The patient repertoires were set against eleven to twelve previously published healthy control repertoires from donors whose ages ranged from roughly 6 to 27 years. Study-wide findings and limitations: Roughly 5 TRBV segments, including TRBV5-6, TRBV5-1 and TRBV20-1, were significantly more frequent in patients than controls. The multiple sclerosis patient group was slightly younger than the control group. Direct clustering with F measure revealed strong co-clustering of samples prepared in the same batch, which led to a batch-effect correction. Compared with controls, multiple sclerosis patients had significantly lower normalized Chao1 diversity, a finding suggesting substantial peripheral T-cell clonal expansion.

The time point label on this specimen signifies: second blood draw from one MS patient after hematopoietic stem cell transplantation. TCR beta repertoires were profiled from peripheral blood of 13 young patients with multiple sclerosis to demonstrate the VDJtools post-analysis software. The multiple sclerosis patients were children and adolescents between roughly 6 and 17 years of age. The protocol used for the library was PCR. Instrument used: Illumina HiSeq 2500. To reduce PCR and sequencing biases, unique molecular identifiers were incorporated into the TCR beta cDNA libraries. Every 1 to 10 million input T cells yielded 500,000 or so cDNA molecules, meaning each molecule approximated one T cell. The same protocol used for the earlier healthy control dataset was applied to prepare and sequence the patient libraries. Within a given batch, samples were prepared together, multiplexed and sequenced on the same HiSeq lane. The source study handled its data this way. Raw barcoded reads were processed with MIGEC, and single-read molecular identifier groups were discarded before consensus assembly and CDR3 extraction. Clonotype tables were post-analysed with VDJtools, normalizing diversity by down-sampling all datasets to the smallest sample size. In repertoire overlap clustering, CDR3 amino acid sequences, but not nucleotide sequences, were matched to correct batch-related cross-sample contamination. The public reads were quality trimmed at Q25 with fastp and then assembled into clones with MiXCR by TCRdb, keeping productive beta chains. Every CDR3 protein is listed once, alongside the most common genes and DNA of its rows. What appears here as the V and J calls and clone size reflects TCRdb's work, not the paper's. For this sample the table gives under 200,000 distinct CDR3 sequences, of which roughly 40% were detected only once. Approximately 30% of the sample goes to the ten largest clones.

The chain employs TRBV4-2 and TRBJ1-6; the best D guess is TRBD1, with 5 bases matching. This specimen was blood, taken after autologous hematopoietic stem cell transplantation. The sequence was obtained from a girl between 5 and 17 years old with multiple sclerosis. Donor details come from another sample of the same person, matched by shared clones. Read as DNA, the sequence is TGTGCCAGCAGCCAAGCTGGGGGAGTCGATTCACCCCTCCACTTT. It translates to CASSQAGGVDSPLHF.